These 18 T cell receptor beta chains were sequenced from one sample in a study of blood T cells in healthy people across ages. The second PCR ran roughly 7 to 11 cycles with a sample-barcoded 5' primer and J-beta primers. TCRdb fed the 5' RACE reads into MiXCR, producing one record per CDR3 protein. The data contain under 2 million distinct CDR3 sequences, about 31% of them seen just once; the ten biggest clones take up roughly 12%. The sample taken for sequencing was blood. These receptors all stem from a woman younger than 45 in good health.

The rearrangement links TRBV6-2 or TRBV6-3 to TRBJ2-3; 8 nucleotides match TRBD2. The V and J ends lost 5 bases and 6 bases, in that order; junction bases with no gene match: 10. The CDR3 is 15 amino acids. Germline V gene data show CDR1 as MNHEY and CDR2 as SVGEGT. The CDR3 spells CASSRPGGGSDTQYF. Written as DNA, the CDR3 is TGTGCCAGCAGTCGCCCCGGGGGGGGATCGGATACGCAGTATTTT.

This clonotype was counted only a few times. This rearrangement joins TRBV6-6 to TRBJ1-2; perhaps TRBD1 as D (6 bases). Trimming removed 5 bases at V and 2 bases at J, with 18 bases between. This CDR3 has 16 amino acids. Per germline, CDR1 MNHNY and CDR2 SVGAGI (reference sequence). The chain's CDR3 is CASSRLRDTANYGYTF. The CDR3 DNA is TGTGCCAGCAGTAGACTCCGGGACACAGCCAACTATGGCTACACCTTC.

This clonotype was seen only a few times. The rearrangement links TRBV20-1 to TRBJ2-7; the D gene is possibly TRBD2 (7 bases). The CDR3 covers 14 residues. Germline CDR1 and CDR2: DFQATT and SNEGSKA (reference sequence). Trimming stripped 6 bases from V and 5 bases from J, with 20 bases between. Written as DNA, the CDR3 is TGCAGTGCCCCCCTATGGGGGGGGCAGGACGAGCAGTACTTC. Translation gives CSAPLWGGQDEQYF.

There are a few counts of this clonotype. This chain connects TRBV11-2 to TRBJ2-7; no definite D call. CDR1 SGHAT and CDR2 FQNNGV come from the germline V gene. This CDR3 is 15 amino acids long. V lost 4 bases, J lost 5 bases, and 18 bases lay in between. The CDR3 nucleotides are TGTGCCAGCAGCTCCACCTTCCAGATCGCCGACGAGCAGTACTTC. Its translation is CASSSTFQIADEQYF.

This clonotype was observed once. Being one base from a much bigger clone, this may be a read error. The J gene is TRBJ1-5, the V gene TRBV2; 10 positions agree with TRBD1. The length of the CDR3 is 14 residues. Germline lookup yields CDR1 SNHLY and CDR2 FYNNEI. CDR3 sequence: CVSSGDRGSQPQHF. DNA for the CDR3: TGTGTCAGCAGTGGGGACAGGGGTTCGCAGCCCCAGCATTTT.

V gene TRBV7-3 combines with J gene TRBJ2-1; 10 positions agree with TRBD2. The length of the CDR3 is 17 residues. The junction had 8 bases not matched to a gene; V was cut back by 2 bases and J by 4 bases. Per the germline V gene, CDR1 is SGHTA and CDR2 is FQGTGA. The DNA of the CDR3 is TGTGCCAGCAGCTTAGCAATAGCGGGGGGAGAGTACAATGAGCAGTTCTTC. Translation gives CASSLAIAGGEYNEQFF.

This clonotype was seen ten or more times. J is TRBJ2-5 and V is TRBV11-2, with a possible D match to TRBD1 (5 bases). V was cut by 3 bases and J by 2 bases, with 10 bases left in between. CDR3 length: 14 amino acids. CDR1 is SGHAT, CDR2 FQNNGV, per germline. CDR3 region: CASSFHDSQETQYF. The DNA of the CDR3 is TGTGCCAGCAGCTTTCACGACAGTCAAGAGACCCAGTACTTC.

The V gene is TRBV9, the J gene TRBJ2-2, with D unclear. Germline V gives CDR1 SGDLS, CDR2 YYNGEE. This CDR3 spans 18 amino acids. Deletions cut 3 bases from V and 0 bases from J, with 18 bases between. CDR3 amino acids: CASSAHSETYSNTGELFF. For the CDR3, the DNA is TGTGCCAGCAGCGCCCATTCCGAGACTTATTCGAACACCGGGGAGCTGTTTTTT.

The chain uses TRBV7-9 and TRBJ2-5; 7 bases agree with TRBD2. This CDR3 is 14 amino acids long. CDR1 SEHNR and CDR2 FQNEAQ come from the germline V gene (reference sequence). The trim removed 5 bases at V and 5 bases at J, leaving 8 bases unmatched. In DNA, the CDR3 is TGTGCCAGCAGCCTGGCGGGAGTGGAGGAGACCCAGTACTTC. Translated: CASSLAGVEETQYF.

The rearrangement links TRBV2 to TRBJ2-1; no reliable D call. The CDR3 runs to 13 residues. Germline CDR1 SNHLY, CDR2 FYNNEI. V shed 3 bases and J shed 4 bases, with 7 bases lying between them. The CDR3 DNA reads TGTGCCAGCAGTGACGGAGAATACAATGAGCAGTTCTTC. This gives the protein CASSDGEYNEQFF.

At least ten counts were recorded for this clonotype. In nucleotides, the CDR3 is TGTGCCAGCAGCCACGGACAGGGCCAAGAGACCCAGTACTTC. Protein sequence: CASSHGQGQETQYF. The chain is built from TRBV3-1 and TRBJ2-5; 8 nucleotides align to TRBD1. The CDR3 spans 14 residues. CDR1 is LGHDT, CDR2 YNNKEL, per germline (reference sequence). V gave up 3 bases and J gave up 1 base; unmatched junction bases: 1.

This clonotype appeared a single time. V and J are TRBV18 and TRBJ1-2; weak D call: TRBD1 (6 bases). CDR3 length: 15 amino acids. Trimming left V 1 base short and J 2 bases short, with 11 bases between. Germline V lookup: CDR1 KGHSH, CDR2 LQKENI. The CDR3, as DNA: TGTGCCAGCTCACCACTACGGGACATAAACTATGGCTACACCTTC. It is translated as CASSPLRDINYGYTF.

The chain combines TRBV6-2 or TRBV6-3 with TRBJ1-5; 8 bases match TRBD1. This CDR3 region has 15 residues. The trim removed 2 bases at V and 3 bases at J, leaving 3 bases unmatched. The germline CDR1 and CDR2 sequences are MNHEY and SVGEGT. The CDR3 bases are TGTGCCAGCAGTTACAGGACAGGGAACAATCAGCCCCAGCATTTT. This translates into CASSYRTGNNQPQHF.

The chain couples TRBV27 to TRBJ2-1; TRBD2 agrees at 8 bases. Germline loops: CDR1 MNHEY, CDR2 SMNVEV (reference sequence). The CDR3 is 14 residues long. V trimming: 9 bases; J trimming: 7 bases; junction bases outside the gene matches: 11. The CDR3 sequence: CASGRGGYLNEQFF. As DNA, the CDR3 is TGTGCCAGTGGACGGGGGGGATATTTGAATGAGCAGTTCTTC.

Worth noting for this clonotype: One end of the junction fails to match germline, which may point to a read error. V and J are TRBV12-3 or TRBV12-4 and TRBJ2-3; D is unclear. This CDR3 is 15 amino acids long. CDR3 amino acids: CASSLNLESTDAQYF. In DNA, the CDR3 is TGTGCCAGCAGTTTAAACCTGGAGAGCACAGATGCGCAGTATTTT.

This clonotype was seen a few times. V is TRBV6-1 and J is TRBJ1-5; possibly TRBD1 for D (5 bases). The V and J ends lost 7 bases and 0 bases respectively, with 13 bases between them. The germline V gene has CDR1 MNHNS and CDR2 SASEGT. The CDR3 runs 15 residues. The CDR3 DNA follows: TGTGCCAGCACCTTGGGACGGTATAGCAATCAGCCCCAGCATTTT. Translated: CASTLGRYSNQPQHF.

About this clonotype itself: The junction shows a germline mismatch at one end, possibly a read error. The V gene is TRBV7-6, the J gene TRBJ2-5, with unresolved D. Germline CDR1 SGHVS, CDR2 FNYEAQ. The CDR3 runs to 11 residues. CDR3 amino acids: CTSSFMETQYF. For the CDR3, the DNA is TGTACCAGCAGCTTTATGGAGACCCAGTACTTC. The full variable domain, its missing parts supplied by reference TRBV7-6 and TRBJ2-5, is GAGVSQSPRYKVTKRGQDVALRCDPISGHVSLYWYRQALGQGPEFLTYFNYEAQQDKSGLPNDRFSAERPEGSISTLTIQRTEQRDSAMYRCTSSFMETQYFGPGTRLLVL.

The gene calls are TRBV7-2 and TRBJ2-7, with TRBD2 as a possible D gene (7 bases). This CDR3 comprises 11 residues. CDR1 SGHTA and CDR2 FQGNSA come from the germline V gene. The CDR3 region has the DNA TGTGCAGGGGGGGCGTCCTACGAGCAGTACTTC. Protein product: CAGGASYEQYF.